This T cell receptor (beta chain) was observed in a study of shared clonotypes between healthy human individuals. Across the whole study: Donor composition was a couple of women and three men, aged 18 to 49. General study results and limits: Sequencing depth was expected to affect clonotype sharing among donors.

The CDR3 totals 13 residues. Germline CDR1 SGHAT, CDR2 FQNNGV. Trimming cost V 6 bases and J 10 bases, with 18 bases left between them. Libraries were prepared by immunoSEQ multiplex PCR; TCRdb keeps only in-frame clonotypes and omits some of them. The sample includes some 1.4 million clones, more than 95% of them seen just once. Each sample came from a Caucasian adult donor living in Nashville, Tennessee. Splitting of CD4+ cells produced CD45RA+ naive and CD45RA-negative memory subsets. A note on this clone: Its antigen is unknown.

Sequencing input: naive CD4+ T cells sorted from blood. Described subset: CD45RA+ positively selected. The sequence came from a young man in good health. J is TRBJ1-1 and V is TRBV11-2; no definite D call. The CDR3 spells CASSFKRNAGAFF. The CDR3 bases are TGTGCCAGCAGTTTCAAGAGGAATGCGGGAGCTTTCTTT.